Below, 8 T cell receptor beta chains from the same sample are listed, as sequenced in a study of T cells in women clearing cervical HPV infection. The method was immunoSEQ multiplex PCR; TCRdb's version includes in-frame clones alone and lacks a portion of them. Across fewer than 30,000 clones, the top ten clones capture about 5% of the sample. Sequencing used blood buffy coat. The receptors were sampled from a woman between 18 and 69 years old with a cervical HPV16 infection that either progressed to CIN3+ or cleared (not recorded which).

Details on this clone: Sequencing ends 3 residues short of the CDR3 end; the germline J gene provides the rest. This chain joins TRBV20-1 and TRBJ2-7; 7 bases match TRBD1. Trimming removed 0 bases from V and 5 bases from J; junction bases left unmatched: 7. Germline V gives CDR1 DFQATT, CDR2 SNEGSKA (reference sequence). The CDR3 is 14 residues long. The part of the CDR3 DNA that was read is TGCAGTGCTAGAGATTATAAAGGGGGCAACGAG. It yields the protein CSARDYKGGNE. The CDR3 reads in full as CSARDYKGGNEQYF.

On this clone itself: The observed sequence ends 3 residues before the CDR3 terminus, with the missing tail filled in from the germline J gene. The chain is built from TRBV13 and TRBJ2-5; 16 nucleotides match TRBD2. V shed 5 bases and J 7 bases; nucleotides not matched to a gene: 10. The CDR3 contains 17 residues. Germline V gene lookup returns CDR1 PRHDT and CDR2 FYEKMQ (reference sequence). CDR3 protein: CASSSGTSGRALVTQYF. Partial CDR3 DNA: TGTGCCAGCAGCAGCGGGACTAGCGGGAGGGCCCTCGTGACC.

With regard to this clone: The read terminates 3 residues ahead of where the CDR3 ends, so the germline J gene completes it. This chain connects TRBV23-1 to TRBJ2-5; D tentatively fits TRBD1 or TRBD2 (6 bases each). TRBV23-1 is sorted into the ORF group, with uncertain function. This CDR3 comprises 12 residues. V shed 8 bases and J shed 5 bases, with 12 bases lying between them. CDR3 DNA (partial): TGCGCCAGCGGAGGGGGTGGTGAGACC. It specifies CASGGGGET. The entire CDR3 is CASGGGGETQYF.

On this clone: The read comes to an end 3 residues before the CDR3 does, leaving the germline J gene to fill in the end. The V gene is TRBV28, the J gene TRBJ1-6; D gene ambiguous. The V gene lost 5 bases and the J gene lost 8 bases, with 13 bases spanning the gap. The CDR3 has 14 amino acids. The germline V gene encodes CDR1 MDHEN and CDR2 SYDVKM. This CDR3 reads CASSLGPVDSPLHF. Partial CDR3 DNA: TGTGCCAGCAGTCTAGGTCCGGTGGATTCACCC.

On this clone itself: Read sequence stops 3 residues before the CDR3 end, and the germline J gene provides the missing end. The chain combines TRBV10-3 with TRBJ2-1, with 8 nucleotides matching TRBD1. Germline lookup yields CDR1 ENHRY and CDR2 SYGVKD. Unmatched junction bases numbered 9, after V lost 7 bases and J lost 7 bases. The CDR3 has 14 residues. Here the CDR3 reads CAITRQGKGNEQFF. The part of the CDR3 DNA that was read is TGTGCCATCACTCGACAGGGGAAGGGTAATGAG.

CDR3 bases read: TGCGCCAGCAGCTTGAGGCAGGGGGCTTTCCCCGGGGAG. Translating gives CASSLRQGAFPGE. The full CDR3 is CASSLRQGAFPGELFF. The rearrangement joins TRBV5-1 to TRBJ2-2, with TRBD1 matching 8 bases. The read is 3 residues too short to cover the CDR3 end, so that end is filled in from the germline J gene. The V segment lost 1 base and the J segment 6 bases; nucleotides outside the gene matches: 8. Germline V gene lookup returns CDR1 SGHRS and CDR2 YFSETQ. The CDR3 runs to 16 residues. The whole variable domain, remainder taken from reference TRBV5-1 and TRBJ2-2, is KAGVTQTPRYLIKTRGQQVTLSCSPISGHRSVSWYQQTPGQGLQFLFEYFSETQRNKGNFPGRFSGRQFSNSRSEMNVSTLELGDSALYLCASSLRQGAFPGELFFGEGSRLTVL.

Points on this clone: With the read ending 3 residues before the CDR3 end, the germline J gene is used to fill in that end. The chain links TRBV18 to TRBJ1-4, with 8 bases lining up with TRBD1. Germline V gene lookup returns CDR1 KGHSH and CDR2 LQKENI. The CDR3 loop spans 16 amino acids. CDR3 region: CASSPQGASGANVLFF. The CDR3 bases that were read are TGTGCCAGCTCACCGCAGGGGGCCAGTGGGGCCAACGTA.

Turning to this clone: Read coverage stops 3 residues before the CDR3 terminus; the germline J gene supplies the remainder. J is TRBJ2-7 and V is TRBV5-1, with D possibly TRBD1 on 6 matching bases. The CDR3 has 15 residues. The V gene's germline CDR1 is SGHRS and CDR2 YFSETQ. Trimming shortened V by 0 bases and J by 2 bases, and 12 bases separated the two germline ends. This CDR3 reads CASSLGPGETYEQYF. The covered CDR3 bases are TGCGCCAGCAGCTTGGGGCCAGGGGAAACCTACGAG.